The 32 T cell receptor beta chains reported below all come from one sample, sequenced in a study of OX40 agonist ivuxolimab in advanced cancers. Using immunoSEQ multiplex PCR, the repertoire was profiled, and TCRdb retains in-frame clones only, with some absent. The table has some 120,000 clones, about nine tenths seen once; the top ten hold more than 0.7%. The source was CD4+ or CD8+ T cells sorted from blood, collected in a trial of the OX40 agonist ivuxolimab. These receptors were taken from an adult with an advanced solid tumor such as melanoma, head and neck, liver or kidney cancer.

The gene calls are TRBV5-1 and TRBJ2-5, with 7 bases identical to TRBD1. This CDR3 is built from 14 residues. CDR1 and CDR2 from the germline V gene are SGHRS and YFSETQ. V lost 5 bases and J lost 4; bases outside the gene matches: 8. The CDR3 region is CASSLRQGTETQYF. Here the CDR3 DNA reads TGCGCCAGCAGTTTGAGACAGGGAACAGAGACCCAGTACTTC.

The chain is built from TRBV7-9 and TRBJ1-4; D might be TRBD1 (5 bases). This CDR3 has 14 amino acids. Germline V gene sequence: CDR1 SEHNR, CDR2 FQNEAQ (reference sequence). Trimming pared 5 bases from V and 8 bases from J, leaving 15 bases between. CDR3 region: CASSLPGTEEKLFF. In nucleotides, the CDR3 is TGTGCCAGCAGCCTCCCCGGGACGGAGGAAAAACTGTTTTTT.

The chain joins TRBV7-3 to TRBJ1-2, with 9 bases identical to TRBD1. This CDR3 has 18 amino acids. CDR1 is SGHTA and CDR2 is FQGTGA in the germline V gene. With V trimmed by 5 bases and J by 0 bases, 13 bases remained unmatched. CDR3 residues: CASSPSPGQGHANYGYTF. The CDR3 DNA reads as TGTGCCAGCAGCCCTTCACCGGGACAGGGACACGCTAACTATGGCTACACCTTC.

The chain carries TRBV6-1 and TRBJ2-7, with D unresolved. The germline gives CDR1 MNHNS, CDR2 SASEGT. V was clipped by 5 bases and J by 0 bases, with 5 bases between them. This CDR3 has 12 amino acids. CDR3 loop: CASSLDSYEQYF. CDR3 sequence (DNA): TGTGCCAGCAGTCTGGACTCCTACGAGCAGTACTTC.

This clone is a singleton in its sample. The chain carries TRBV28 and TRBJ1-4; possible D gene TRBD1, 6 bases. The CDR3 sequence is 13 residues long. Germline V CDR1 and CDR2: MDHEN, SYDVKM. The V end was cut by 4 bases, the J end by 7 bases, with 10 bases between. Here the CDR3 reads CASSSGAGEKLFF. CDR3 DNA sequence: TGTGCCAGCAGTTCAGGGGCAGGTGAAAAACTGTTTTTT. Variable domain in full (rest from reference TRBV28 and TRBJ1-4): DVKVTQSSRYLVKRTGEKVFLECVQDMDHENMFWYRQDPGLGLRLIYFSYDVKMKEKGDIPEGYSVSREKKERFSLILESASTNQTSMYLCASSSGAGEKLFFGSGTQLSVL.

V is TRBV9 and J is TRBJ2-7; D might be TRBD2 (5 bases). The CDR3 is 15 amino acids. Germline V gene data show CDR1 as SGDLS and CDR2 as YYNGEE. Trimming left V 0 bases short and J 1 base short, with 11 bases between. The chain's CDR3 is CASSVERGRSYEQYF. The CDR3 DNA reads as TGTGCCAGCAGCGTAGAACGGGGAAGGTCCTACGAGCAGTACTTC.

This clone was seen a handful of times. J is TRBJ2-7 and V is TRBV5-5, with 8 bases fitting TRBD1. V shed 0 bases and J 3 bases; nucleotides not matched to a gene: 5. Germline values: CDR1 SGHKS, CDR2 YYEKEE (reference sequence). The CDR3 sequence is 15 residues long. As DNA, the CDR3 is TGTGCCAGCAGCTTGGTAGGACAGGGAAACTACGAGCAGTACTTC. Residues: CASSLVGQGNYEQYF.

The chain is built from TRBV5-1 and TRBJ1-1; 7 nucleotides line up with TRBD1. Germline assignment: CDR1 SGHRS and CDR2 YFSETQ. This CDR3 spans 13 amino acids. Trimming removed 7 bases from V and 4 bases from J; junction bases left unmatched: 7. CDR3: CASVLGGGTEAFF. CDR3 sequence (DNA): TGCGCCAGCGTACTAGGGGGCGGCACTGAAGCTTTCTTT. The entire variable domain, with the rest obtained from reference TRBV5-1 and TRBJ1-1, is as follows: KAGVTQTPRYLIKTRGQQVTLSCSPISGHRSVSWYQQTPGQGLQFLFEYFSETQRNKGNFPGRFSGRQFSNSRSEMNVSTLELGDSALYLCASVLGGGTEAFFGQGTRLTVV.

The CDR3 region is CASSRTTGFNEQFF. The DNA of the CDR3 is TGTGCCAGCAGCCGGACGACAGGTTTCAATGAGCAGTTCTTC. This chain links TRBV11-2 with TRBJ2-1, with D perhaps TRBD1 (6 bases). The length of the CDR3 is 14 residues. Germline values: CDR1 SGHAT, CDR2 FQNNGV. Trimming stripped 5 bases from V and 6 bases from J, with 14 bases between.

The rearrangement joins TRBV27 to TRBJ1-5, with D possibly being TRBD1 (5 bases). The V end was cut by 1 base, the J end by 3 bases, with 13 bases between. Germline V gene lookup returns CDR1 MNHEY and CDR2 SMNVEV (reference sequence). CDR3 size: 16 residues. This chain's CDR3 is CASSLWPRDHNQPQHF. As DNA, the CDR3 is TGTGCCAGCAGTTTATGGCCCCGGGACCACAATCAGCCCCAGCATTTT.

The chain is built from TRBV29-1 and TRBJ1-5; no clear D gene. The germline gives CDR1 SQVTM, CDR2 ANQGSEA. The V end was cut by 5 bases, the J end by 6 bases, with 14 bases between. CDR3 length: 13 residues. In DNA form, the CDR3 reads TGCAGCGTTACCAACGACATTTTTCAGCCCCAGCATTTT. The encoded protein is CSVTNDIFQPQHF.

The J gene is TRBJ2-7, the V gene TRBV4-2, with 14 bases lining up with TRBD2. The J segment lost 4 bases and the V segment lost 2 bases, leaving 4 bases of the junction unmatched. CDR3 length: 16 residues. Germline CDR1 reads LGHNA; CDR2 reads YNFKEQ. The CDR3, as DNA: TGTGCCAGCAGCCAATCAGGGACTAGCGGGAGTTACGAGCAGTACTTC. As protein: CASSQSGTSGSYEQYF.

J is TRBJ1-2 and V is TRBV11-2, with 9 bases that match TRBD1. Per the germline V gene, CDR1 is SGHAT and CDR2 is FQNNGV. CDR3 length: 15 amino acids. Losses at the gene ends were 1 base for V and 7 bases for J; bases not matched to a gene: 7. In DNA, the CDR3 is TGTGCCAGCAGCTTAGGAACAGGGGGCTCTGTTGGCTACACCTTC. Translation: CASSLGTGGSVGYTF.

This chain links TRBV6-1 with TRBJ2-1, with 7 bases matching TRBD1. V lost 10 bases, J lost 7 bases, and 13 bases stayed unmatched. The CDR3 length is 14 residues. Germline values: CDR1 MNHNS, CDR2 SASEGT. This chain's CDR3 is CAIEPGTDPNEQFF. DNA for the CDR3: TGTGCCATCGAACCGGGGACAGACCCTAATGAGCAGTTCTTC.

The V gene is TRBV25-1, the J gene TRBJ2-5; D is ambiguous. With 8 bases removed from V and 4 bases from J, the gap between germline ends came to 5 bases. The CDR3 is made up of 10 amino acids. Germline CDR1 MGHDK, CDR2 SYGVNS. The CDR3 DNA is TGTGCCAGCGGACGAGAGACCCAGTACTTC. Translation: CASGRETQYF.

This clone came up once. This sequence joins TRBV5-1 and TRBJ1-2; D remains ambiguous. In germline, CDR1 is SGHRS, CDR2 YFSETQ. The V end was cut by 2 bases, the J end by 1 base, with 6 bases between. CDR3 size: 13 residues. The DNA for the CDR3 is TGCGCCAGCAGCTTACAGAATAACTATGGCTACACCTTC. Protein product: CASSLQNNYGYTF.

The gene calls are TRBV9 and TRBJ1-1, with D perhaps TRBD1 (5 bases). CDR3 length equals 14 residues. Germline CDR1 SGDLS, CDR2 YYNGEE. V was trimmed by 4 bases and J by 0 bases, leaving 10 bases between them. The CDR3 bases are TGTGCCAGCAGCCTCGGGACGCTGAACACTGAAGCTTTCTTT. Translated, it gives CASSLGTLNTEAFF.

The rearrangement joins TRBV28 to TRBJ1-3; D ambiguous. This CDR3 spans 15 amino acids. Trimming pared 3 bases from V and 0 bases from J, leaving 9 bases between. Per the germline V gene, CDR1 is MDHEN and CDR2 is SYDVKM. The CDR3 DNA reads TGTGCCAGCAGTTTTTGGATGAACTCTGGAAACACCATATATTTT. Its translation is CASSFWMNSGNTIYF.

Only one count was recorded for this clone. The rearrangement joins TRBV6-5 to TRBJ1-2; the D is unclear. The CDR3 has 14 residues. Germline V gene data show CDR1 as MNHEY and CDR2 as SVGAGI. V was shortened by 3 bases and J by 4 bases, with 12 bases between the two germline ends. The CDR3 coding sequence is TGTGCCAGCAGTTATGAGGGTACTACCTATGGCTACACCTTC. The encoded protein is CASSYEGTTYGYTF.

This chain connects TRBV18 to TRBJ1-5; 10 nucleotides line up with TRBD1. The CDR3 has 17 amino acids. Germline lookup yields CDR1 KGHSH and CDR2 LQKENI. Losses at the gene ends were 1 base for V and 7 bases for J; bases not matched to a gene: 10. Here the CDR3 reads CASSPRGQGPSGQPQHF. The DNA of the CDR3 is TGTGCCAGCTCACCACGGGGACAGGGGCCCTCGGGGCAGCCCCAGCATTTT. The full variable domain, with the rest looked up from reference TRBV18 and TRBJ1-5, is NAGVMQNPRHLVRRRGQEARLRCSPMKGHSHVYWYRQLPEEGLKFMVYLQKENIIDESGMPKERFSAEFPKEGPSILRIQQVVRGDSAAYFCASSPRGQGPSGQPQHFGDGTRLSIL.

V and J are TRBV6-5 and TRBJ2-7; TRBD2 aligns across 12 bases. The CDR3 has 14 amino acids. V trimming: 7 bases; J trimming: 7 bases; junction bases outside the gene matches: 8. The germline gives CDR1 MNHEY, CDR2 SVGAGI. CDR3 sequence: CASTVLAGGGEQYF. The CDR3 DNA is TGTGCCAGCACCGTACTAGCGGGAGGAGGGGAGCAGTACTTC.

The chain recombines TRBV18 with TRBJ1-2, with D possibly matching TRBD1 (6 bases). With 3 bases removed from V and 3 bases from J, the gap between germline ends came to 14 bases. Germline values: CDR1 KGHSH, CDR2 LQKENI. This CDR3 has 15 amino acids. The CDR3 is CASSPAGAGDYGYTF. CDR3 coding DNA: TGTGCCAGCTCACCCGCAGGGGCCGGGGACTATGGCTACACCTTC.

The gene calls are TRBV28 and TRBJ1-2, with TRBD1 identical over 8 bases. The J segment lost 4 bases and the V segment lost 4 bases, leaving 8 bases of the junction unmatched. This CDR3 has 15 residues. Germline loops: CDR1 MDHEN, CDR2 SYDVKM. CDR3 residues: CASSWSSGTGYGYTF. CDR3 nucleotide sequence: TGTGCCAGCAGTTGGTCTTCTGGGACAGGCTATGGCTACACCTTC.

The chain recombines TRBV9 with TRBJ1-4; TRBD1 matches 10 bases. Germline assignment: CDR1 SGDLS and CDR2 YYNGEE. V shed 3 bases, J shed 0 bases, and the junction held 11 bases outside the gene matches. This CDR3 comprises 19 residues. The chain's CDR3 is CASSAPRDRGGATNEKLFF. CDR3 bases: TGTGCCAGCAGCGCGCCCCGGGACAGGGGAGGGGCAACTAATGAAAAACTGTTTTTT.

The chain recombines TRBV19 with TRBJ1-4, with D possibly TRBD1 on 6 matching bases. Germline CDR1 and CDR2: LNHDA and SQIVND (reference sequence). V lost 3 bases to trimming and J lost 7 bases, with 18 bases between them. There are 16 residues in the CDR3. CDR3 DNA: TGTGCCAGTAGTATTTTGGGGGGCGGAGGCTCTGAAAAACTGTTTTTT. Translation: CASSILGGGGSEKLFF.

This sequence joins TRBV4-1 and TRBJ1-2, with TRBD1 matching over 8 bases. There are 16 residues in the CDR3. The V segment lost 2 bases and the J segment 0 bases; nucleotides outside the gene matches: 5. Looked up from germline, CDR1 is MGHRA and CDR2 is YSYEKL. As DNA, the CDR3 is TGCGCCAGCAGCCAAAGAATGACAGGGGCTAACTATGGCTACACCTTC. Its translation: CASSQRMTGANYGYTF.

The V and J genes are TRBV9 and TRBJ1-4, with TRBD1 identical over 9 bases. Germline-derived CDR1 and CDR2 are SGDLS and YYNGEE. This CDR3 comprises 14 residues. Trimming took 3 bases from V and 8 from J; bases not matched to a gene: 5. CDR3 residues: CASSETGGIEKLFF. CDR3 in DNA: TGTGCCAGCAGCGAAACAGGGGGCATCGAAAAACTGTTTTTT.

The rearrangement links TRBV5-1 to TRBJ1-1; D perhaps matches TRBD1 (6 bases). Germline values: CDR1 SGHRS, CDR2 YFSETQ. The CDR3 length is 15 residues. The V end lost 4 bases, the J end lost 1 base, and 14 bases lay between the germline ends. In DNA, the CDR3 is TGCGCCAGCAGCCAATTACAGGGTACGAACACTGAAGCTTTCTTT. The encoded protein is CASSQLQGTNTEAFF.

This chain uses TRBV28 with TRBJ2-1, with 16 bases identical to TRBD2. V trimming: 4 bases; J trimming: 5 bases; junction bases outside the gene matches: 2. The CDR3 has 16 amino acids. Germline assignment: CDR1 MDHEN and CDR2 SYDVKM. The CDR3 DNA is TGTGCCAGCAGTTCCGGGACTAGCGGGAGGGACAATGAGCAGTTCTTC. Amino acids: CASSSGTSGRDNEQFF.

The rearrangement uses TRBV2 and TRBJ2-2; D uncertain. CDR3 size: 16 residues. From germline, CDR1 is SNHLY and CDR2 FYNNEI. V lost 2 bases and J 6 bases, leaving 16 bases between the germline ends. CDR3 DNA sequence: TGTGCCAGCAGTGAATTCCGCCAGGTAGTGGCCGGGGAGCTGTTTTTT. Translation: CASSEFRQVVAGELFF. Full variable domain (missing parts from reference TRBV2 and TRBJ2-2): EPEVTQTPSHQVTQMGQEVILRCVPISNHLYFYWYRQILGQKVEFLVSFYNNEISEKSEIFDDQFSVERPDGSNFTLKIRSTKLEDSAMYFCASSEFRQVVAGELFFGEGSRLTVL.

This clone has a single count. V usage is TRBV7-6 and J usage is TRBJ2-1; either TRBD1 or TRBD2 may supply D (6 bases each). This CDR3 is built from 15 residues. Germline V lookup: CDR1 SGHVS, CDR2 FNYEAQ. The V end was cut by 5 bases, the J end by 4 bases, with 15 bases between. CDR3 DNA: TGTGCCAGCAGCCCGACGGGGGCGGGTTACAATGAGCAGTTCTTC. This codes for CASSPTGAGYNEQFF. Supplemented by reference TRBV7-6 and TRBJ2-1, the full variable domain reads GAGVSQSPRYKVTKRGQDVALRCDPISGHVSLYWYRQALGQGPEFLTYFNYEAQQDKSGLPNDRFSAERPEGSISTLTIQRTEQRDSAMYRCASSPTGAGYNEQFFGPGTRLTVL.

The rearrangement uses TRBV7-2 and TRBJ2-1; D remains ambiguous. CDR1 and CDR2 (germline): SGHTA, FQGNSA. The ends were cut back, 1 base at V and 2 bases at J, with 9 bases in the middle. CDR3 length equals 15 residues. As DNA, the CDR3 is TGTGCCAGCAGCTTAGGTCAGAACCCCTACAATGAGCAGTTCTTC. This codes for CASSLGQNPYNEQFF.